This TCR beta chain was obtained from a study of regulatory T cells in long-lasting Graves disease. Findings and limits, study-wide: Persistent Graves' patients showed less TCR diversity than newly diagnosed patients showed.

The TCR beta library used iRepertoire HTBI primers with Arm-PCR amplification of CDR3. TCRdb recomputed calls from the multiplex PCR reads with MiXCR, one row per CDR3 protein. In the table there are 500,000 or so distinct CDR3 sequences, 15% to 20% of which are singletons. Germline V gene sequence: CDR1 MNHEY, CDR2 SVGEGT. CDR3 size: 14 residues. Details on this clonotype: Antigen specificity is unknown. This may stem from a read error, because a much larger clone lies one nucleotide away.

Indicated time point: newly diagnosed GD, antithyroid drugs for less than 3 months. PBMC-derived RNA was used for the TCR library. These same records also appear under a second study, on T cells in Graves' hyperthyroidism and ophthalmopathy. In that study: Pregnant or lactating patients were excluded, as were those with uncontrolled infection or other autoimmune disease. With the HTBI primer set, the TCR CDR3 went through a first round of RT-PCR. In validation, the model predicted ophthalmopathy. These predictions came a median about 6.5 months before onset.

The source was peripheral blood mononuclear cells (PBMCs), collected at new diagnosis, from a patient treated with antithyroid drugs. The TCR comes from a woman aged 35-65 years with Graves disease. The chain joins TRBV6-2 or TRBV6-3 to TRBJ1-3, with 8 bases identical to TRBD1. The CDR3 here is CAGRDDRGGNTIYF. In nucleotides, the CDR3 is TGTGCCGGCAGGGACGACAGGGGAGGAAACACCATATATTTT.